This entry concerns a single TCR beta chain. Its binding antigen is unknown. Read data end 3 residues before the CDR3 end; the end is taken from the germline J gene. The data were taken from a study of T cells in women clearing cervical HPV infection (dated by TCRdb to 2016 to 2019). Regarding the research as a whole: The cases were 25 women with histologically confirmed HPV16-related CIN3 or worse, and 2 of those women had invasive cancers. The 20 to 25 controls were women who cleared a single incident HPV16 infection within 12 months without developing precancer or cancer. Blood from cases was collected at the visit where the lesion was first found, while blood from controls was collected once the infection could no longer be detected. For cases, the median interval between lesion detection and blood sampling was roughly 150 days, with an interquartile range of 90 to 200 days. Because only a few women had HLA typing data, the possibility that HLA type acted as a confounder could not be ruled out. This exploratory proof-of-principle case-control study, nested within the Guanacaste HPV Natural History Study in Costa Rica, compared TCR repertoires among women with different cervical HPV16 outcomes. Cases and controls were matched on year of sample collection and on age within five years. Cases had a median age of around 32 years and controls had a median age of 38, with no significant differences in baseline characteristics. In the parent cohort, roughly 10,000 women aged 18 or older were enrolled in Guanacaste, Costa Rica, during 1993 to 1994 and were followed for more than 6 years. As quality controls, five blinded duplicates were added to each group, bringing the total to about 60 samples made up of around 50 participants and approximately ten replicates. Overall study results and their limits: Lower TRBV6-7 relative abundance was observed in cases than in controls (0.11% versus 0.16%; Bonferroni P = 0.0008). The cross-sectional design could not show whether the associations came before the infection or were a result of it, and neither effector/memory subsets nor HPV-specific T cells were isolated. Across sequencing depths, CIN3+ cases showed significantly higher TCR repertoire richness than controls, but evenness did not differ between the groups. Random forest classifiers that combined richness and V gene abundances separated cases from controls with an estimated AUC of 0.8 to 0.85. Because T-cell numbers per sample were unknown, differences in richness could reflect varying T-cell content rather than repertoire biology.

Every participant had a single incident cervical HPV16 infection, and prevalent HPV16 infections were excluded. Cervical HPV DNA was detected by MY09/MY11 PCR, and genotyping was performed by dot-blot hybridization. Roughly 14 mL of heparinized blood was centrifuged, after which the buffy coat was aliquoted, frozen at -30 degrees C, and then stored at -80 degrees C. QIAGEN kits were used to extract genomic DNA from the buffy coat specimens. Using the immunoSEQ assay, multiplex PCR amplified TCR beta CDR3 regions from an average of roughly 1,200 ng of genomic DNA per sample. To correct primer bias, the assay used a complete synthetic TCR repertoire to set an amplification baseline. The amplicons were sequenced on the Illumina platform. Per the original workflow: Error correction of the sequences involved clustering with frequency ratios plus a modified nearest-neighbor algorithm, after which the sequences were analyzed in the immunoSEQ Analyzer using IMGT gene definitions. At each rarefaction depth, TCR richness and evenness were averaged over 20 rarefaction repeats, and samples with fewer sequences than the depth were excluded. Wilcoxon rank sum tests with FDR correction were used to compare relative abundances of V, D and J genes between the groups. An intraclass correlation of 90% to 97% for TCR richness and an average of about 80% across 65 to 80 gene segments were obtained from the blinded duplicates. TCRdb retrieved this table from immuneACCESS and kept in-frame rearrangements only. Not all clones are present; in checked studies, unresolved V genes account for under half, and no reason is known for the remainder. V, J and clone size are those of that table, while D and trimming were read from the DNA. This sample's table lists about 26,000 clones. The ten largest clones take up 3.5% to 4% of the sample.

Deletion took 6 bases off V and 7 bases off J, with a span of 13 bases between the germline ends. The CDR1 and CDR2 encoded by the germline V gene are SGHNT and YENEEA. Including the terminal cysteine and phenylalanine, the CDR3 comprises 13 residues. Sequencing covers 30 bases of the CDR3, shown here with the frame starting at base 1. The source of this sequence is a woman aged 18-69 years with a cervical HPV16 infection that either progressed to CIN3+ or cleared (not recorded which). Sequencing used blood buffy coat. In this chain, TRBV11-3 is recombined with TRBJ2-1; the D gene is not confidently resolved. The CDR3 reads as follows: CASSLTVLNEQFF. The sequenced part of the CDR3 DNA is TGTGCCAGCAGTTTAACGGTTCTAAATGAG.